Presented here are 7 T cell receptor beta chains from one specimen sequenced in a study of patients with pleural tuberculosis. Each CDR3 protein gets one entry after TCRdb re-called the reads with MiXCR. Among about 29,000 distinct CDR3 sequences listed, about a sixth were seen once. Sequenced material: peripheral blood. The receptor set was obtained from a human donor with pleural tuberculosis.

This clonotype appeared many times. The chain recombines TRBV12-3 or TRBV12-4 with TRBJ1-1; D is ambiguous. V was pared by 7 bases and J by 0 bases, with 3 bases between. The CDR3 totals 11 residues. CDR3 in DNA: TGTGCCAGCACAGTGAACACTGAAGCTTTCTTT. This encodes CASTVNTEAFF.

This clonotype was counted a few times. The J gene is TRBJ1-2, the V gene TRBV20-1; perhaps TRBD1 as D (5 bases). CDR1 and CDR2 from the germline V gene are DFQATT and SNEGSKA (reference sequence). Trimming shortened V by 3 bases and J by 5 bases, and 7 bases separated the two germline ends. There are 11 residues in the CDR3. CDR3 in DNA: TGCAGTGCTAGGGGGGGGTATGGCTACACCTTC. Protein product: CSARGGYGYTF.

With respect to this clonotype: A junction end diverges from the germline sequence, so it may reflect a read error. The V and J genes are TRBV28 and TRBJ1-2, with D maybe TRBD1 (6 bases). In germline, CDR1 is MDHEN, CDR2 SYDVKM. This CDR3 region has 14 residues. The CDR3 DNA sequence: TGCGTCAGCAGTTGGGGGCTAGGCGTAAAGGGCTACACCTTC. This codes for CVSSWGLGVKGYTF.

This clonotype was recorded at least ten times. The CDR3 DNA reads TGTGCCAGTAGGCGACAGGAGAACTATAATTCACCCCTCCACTTT. Translation: CASRRQENYNSPLHF. V usage is TRBV19 and J usage is TRBJ1-6; tentatively, D is TRBD1 (6 bases). Between the trimmed V and J ends, which lost 6 bases and 3 bases, there was a span of 12 bases. This CDR3 region has 15 residues. Germline V gene sequence: CDR1 LNHDA, CDR2 SQIVND (reference sequence).

In this sample, this clonotype turned up many times. This chain connects TRBV28 to TRBJ2-3; D is perhaps TRBD1 or TRBD2 (5 bases each). V was cut by 5 bases and J by 2 bases, with 11 bases left in between. Germline V gives CDR1 MDHEN, CDR2 SYDVKM. The CDR3 consists of 14 residues. This CDR3 reads CASSPGRNTDTQYF. CDR3 nucleotides: TGTGCCAGCAGTCCGGGACGGAACACAGATACGCAGTATTTT.

The sample holds many counts of this clonotype. The chain combines TRBV7-9 with TRBJ1-1; 10 nucleotides line up with TRBD1. V shed 5 bases, J shed 7 bases, and the junction held 7 bases outside the gene matches. Looked up from germline, CDR1 is SEHNR and CDR2 is FQNEAQ (reference sequence). This CDR3 contains 14 residues. The CDR3 loop is CASSLGTGVDEAFF. In DNA, the CDR3 is TGTGCCAGCAGCCTCGGGACAGGGGTCGATGAAGCTTTCTTT.

This clonotype was seen at least ten times. This chain links TRBV4-1 with TRBJ2-1, with 8 bases identical to TRBD2. V lost 1 base, J lost 3 bases, and 2 bases stayed unmatched. CDR3 length equals 15 residues. CDR1 and CDR2 from the germline V gene are MGHRA and YSYEKL. The CDR3 sequence: CASSQAGLVYNEQFF. The DNA of the CDR3 is TGCGCCAGCAGCCAAGCGGGACTAGTCTACAATGAGCAGTTCTTC.